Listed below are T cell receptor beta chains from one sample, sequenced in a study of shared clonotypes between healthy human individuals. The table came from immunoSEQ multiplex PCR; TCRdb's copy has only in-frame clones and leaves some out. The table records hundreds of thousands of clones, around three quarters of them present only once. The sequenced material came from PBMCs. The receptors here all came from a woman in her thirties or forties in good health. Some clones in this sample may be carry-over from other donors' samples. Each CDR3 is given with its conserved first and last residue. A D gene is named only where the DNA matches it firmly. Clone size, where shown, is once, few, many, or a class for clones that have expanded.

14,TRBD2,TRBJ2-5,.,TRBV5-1,TGCGCCAGCTCTCGGACTAGCGGACAAGAGACCCAGTACTTC,CASSRTSGQETQYF
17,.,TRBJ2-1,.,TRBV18,TGTGCCAGCTCCCCTCTGTCCGGTACTAGACAAGACAATGAGCAGTTCTTC,CASSPLSGTRQDNEQFF
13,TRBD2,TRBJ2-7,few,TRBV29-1,TGCAGCGTTGGGACTAGCGGGAGTTACGAGCAGTACTTC,CSVGTSGSYEQYF
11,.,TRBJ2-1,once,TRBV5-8,TGTGCCAGCAGCTTGGTGGTTGAGCAGTTCTTC,CASSLVVEQFF
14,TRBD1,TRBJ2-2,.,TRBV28,TGTGCCAGCAGCCCGGGACAGCTGAAAACGGAGCTGTTTTTT,CASSPGQLKTELFF
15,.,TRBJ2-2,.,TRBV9,TGTGCCAGCAGCGTGGGCTATATACGTTCCGGGGAGCTGTTTTTT,CASSVGYIRSGELFF
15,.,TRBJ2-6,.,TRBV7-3,TGTGCCAGCAGCCCTAGTACGCCCGGGGCCAACGTCCTGACTTTC,CASSPSTPGANVLTF
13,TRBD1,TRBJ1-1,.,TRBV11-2,TGTGCCAGCAGCTTTCAGGGGGTCACTGAAGCTTTCTTT,CASSFQGVTEAFF
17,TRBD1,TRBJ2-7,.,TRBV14,TGTGCCAGCAGCCCGACTCCGGGACAGGGGGCTTCCTACGAGCAGTACTTC,CASSPTPGQGASYEQYF
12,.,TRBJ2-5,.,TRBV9,TGTGCCAGCAGCAGGGTGGGAGAGACCCAGTACTTC,CASSRVGETQYF
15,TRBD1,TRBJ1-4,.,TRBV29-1,TGCAGCGTTTCGGACAGGGGGTTGGCTAATGAAAAACTGTTTTTT,CSVSDRGLANEKLFF
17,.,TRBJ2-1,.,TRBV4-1,TGCGCCAGCAGCACCCTACCCATTGGGAGCTCCTACAATGAGCAGTTCTTC,CASSTLPIGSSYNEQFF
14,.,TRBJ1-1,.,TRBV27,TGTGCCAGCAGTCCCACACGAGTGAACACTGAAGCTTTCTTT,CASSPTRVNTEAFF
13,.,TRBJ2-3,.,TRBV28,TGTGCCAGTACGACTAGTTATCCAGATACGCAGTATTTT,CASTTSYPDTQYF
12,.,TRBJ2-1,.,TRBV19,TGTGCCAGCGGGACAACCTACAATGAGCAGTTCTTC,CASGTTYNEQFF
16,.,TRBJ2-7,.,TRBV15,TGTGCCACCAGCAGAGATAGCTCTAACCTCGCCTACGAGCAGTACTTC,CATSRDSSNLAYEQYF
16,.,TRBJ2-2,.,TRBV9,TGTGCCAGCACTAGTCTGGCGCTGGGGGATACCGGGGAGCTGTTTTTT,CASTSLALGDTGELFF
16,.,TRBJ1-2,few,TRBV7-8,TGTGCCAGCAGCTTAGGGACACTTGCTCCTTCCTATGGCTACACCTTC,CASSLGTLAPSYGYTF
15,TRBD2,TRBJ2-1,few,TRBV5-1,TGCGCCAGCACCCTAGCGGGAGGGTCCCTGGGTGAGCAGTTCTTC,CASTLAGGSLGEQFF
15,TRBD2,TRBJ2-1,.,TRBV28,TGTGCCAGCAGTCGGACTAGCGGGAGCGACAATGAGCAGTTCTTC,CASSRTSGSDNEQFF
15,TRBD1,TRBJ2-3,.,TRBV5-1,TGCGCCAGCAGCCAATCCGGGACAGGGTCAGATACGCAGTATTTT,CASSQSGTGSDTQYF
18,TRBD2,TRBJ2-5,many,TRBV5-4,TGTGCCAGCAGCCGGGACAGGGGGACTAGCGGGAGTGGGGAGACCCAGTACTTC,CASSRDRGTSGSGETQYF
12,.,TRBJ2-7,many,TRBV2,TGTGCTTCTAACGCCCAGCCATACGAGCAGTACTTC,CASNAQPYEQYF
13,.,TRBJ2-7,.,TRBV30,TGTGCCTGCGGGAATGGGAGCTCCTACGAGCAGTACTTC,CACGNGSSYEQYF
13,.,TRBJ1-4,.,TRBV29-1,TGCAGCGCCAGCCGGACGGAGAATGAAAAACTGTTTTTT,CSASRTENEKLFF
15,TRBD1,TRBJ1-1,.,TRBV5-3,TGTGCCAGAAGCCTCTACCCGGACAGGGACACTGAAGCTTTCTTT,CARSLYPDRDTEAFF
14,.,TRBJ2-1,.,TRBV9,TGTGCCAGCAGCGTAGTGACGGGGCGGGTAGAGCAGTTCTTC,CASSVVTGRVEQFF
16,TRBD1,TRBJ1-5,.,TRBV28,TGTGCCAGCAGCAAAAGCCGGGACAGAAACAATCAGCCCCAGCATTTT,CASSKSRDRNNQPQHF
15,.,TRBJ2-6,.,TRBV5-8,TGTGCCAGCAGCTTTGACCGTGCTGGGGCCAACGTCCTGACTTTC,CASSFDRAGANVLTF
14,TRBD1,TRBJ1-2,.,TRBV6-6,TGTGCCAGCAGTTCGACAGGGAGATGGTATGGCTACACCTTC,CASSSTGRWYGYTF
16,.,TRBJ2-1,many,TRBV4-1,TGCGCCAGCAGCCAAGATCAACTGCGGGACGACGATGAGCAGTTCTTC,CASSQDQLRDDDEQFF
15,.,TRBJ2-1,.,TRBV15,TGTGCCACCAGCAGAGATCGGGGGTTTTACAATGAGCAGTTCTTC,CATSRDRGFYNEQFF
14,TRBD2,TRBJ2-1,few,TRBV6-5,TGTGCCAGCAGGGGGACTAGCCCCTACAATGAGCAGTTCTTC,CASRGTSPYNEQFF
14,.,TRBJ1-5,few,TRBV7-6,TGTGCCAGCAGCCGGACAGTAGGCAATCAGCCCCAGCATTTT,CASSRTVGNQPQHF
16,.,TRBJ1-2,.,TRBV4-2,TGTGCCAGTACCTTTACAGAGGGGGGAATTAACTATGGCTACACCTTC,CASTFTEGGINYGYTF
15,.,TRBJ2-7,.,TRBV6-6,TGTGCCAGCAGTTCCCGATCAGCTACGGAGTACCAGCAGTACTTC,CASSSRSATEYQQYF
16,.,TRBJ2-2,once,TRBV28,TGTGCCAGCACTCCCTCGGGTGGGGGGAACACCGGGGAGCTGTTTTTT,CASTPSGGGNTGELFF
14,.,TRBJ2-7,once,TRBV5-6,TGTGCCAGCAGCCCGGACAGGGCGGGAGGCGAGCAGTACTTC,CASSPDRAGGEQYF
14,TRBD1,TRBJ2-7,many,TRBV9,TGTGCCAGCAGCTCGGGACAGGGGGTCTACGAGCAGTACTTC,CASSSGQGVYEQYF
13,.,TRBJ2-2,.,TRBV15,TGTGCCACCAGCCCCAGGTGGTCCGGGGAGCTGTTTTTT,CATSPRWSGELFF
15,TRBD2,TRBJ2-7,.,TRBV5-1,TGCGCCAGCAGCCCCGGGGGAGCGGGACTAGGCGAGCAGTACTTC,CASSPGGAGLGEQYF
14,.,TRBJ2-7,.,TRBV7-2,TGTGCCAGCAGCTTAGAGGCGGGCTACTACGAGCAGTACTTC,CASSLEAGYYEQYF
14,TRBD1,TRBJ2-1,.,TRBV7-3,TGTGCCAGCAGCTCGGGACAGGTGGGCAATGAGCAGTTCTTC,CASSSGQVGNEQFF
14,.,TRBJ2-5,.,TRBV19,TGTGCCAGTAGTCGGTGGTTTCTCCAAGAGACCCAGTACTTC,CASSRWFLQETQYF
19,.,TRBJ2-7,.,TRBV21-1,TGTGCCAGCAGCAAAGCCCCGGGACAGGCCCGCCAGGTCCTCTACGAGCAGTACTTC,CASSKAPGQARQVLYEQYF
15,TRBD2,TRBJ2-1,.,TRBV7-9,TGTGCCAGCGGCAAAGGACTAGCGGGAAGGGGTGAGCAGTTCTTC,CASGKGLAGRGEQFF
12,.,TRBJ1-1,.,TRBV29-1,TGCAGCGTTGAACCGGGGAACACTGAAGCTTTCTTT,CSVEPGNTEAFF
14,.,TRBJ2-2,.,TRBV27,TGTGCCAGCAGTGGGCTAGCGAAAACCGGGGAGCTGTTTTTT,CASSGLAKTGELFF
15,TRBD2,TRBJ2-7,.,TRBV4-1,TGCGCCAGCAGCCGGACCCCTAAGCGGGAGAGCGAGCAGTACTTC,CASSRTPKRESEQYF
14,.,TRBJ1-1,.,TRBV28,TGTGCCAGCAGGGGCCCTTCCTTGAACACTGAAGCTTTCTTT,CASRGPSLNTEAFF
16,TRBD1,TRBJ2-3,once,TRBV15,TGTGCCACCAGCGGAGAGACAGGGGGCGTTACAGATACGCAGTATTTT,CATSGETGGVTDTQYF
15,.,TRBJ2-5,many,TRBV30,TGTGCCTGGAGTCGAGGACAGGGACTAGTAGAGGAGCAGTACTTC,CAWSRGQGLVEEQYF
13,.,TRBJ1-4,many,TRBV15,TGTGCCACCAGCACCTTGACCTGGACCAAACTGTTTTTT,CATSTLTWTKLFF
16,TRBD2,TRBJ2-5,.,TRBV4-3,TGCGCCAGCAGCCAAGATGGGCGGGGGAGAGGAGAGACCCAGTACTTC,CASSQDGRGRGETQYF
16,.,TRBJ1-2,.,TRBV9,TGTGCCAGCAGCGTAGGGGGTGGCGGTTTTAACTATGGCTACACCTTC,CASSVGGGGFNYGYTF
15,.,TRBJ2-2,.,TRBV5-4,TGTGCCAGCAGCATGGGGGGATCGAACACCGGGGAGCTGTTTTTT,CASSMGGSNTGELFF
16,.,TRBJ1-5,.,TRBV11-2,TGTGCCAGCAGCTTAGGAGGTGGGCCTCTCAATCAGCCCCAGCATTTT,CASSLGGGPLNQPQHF
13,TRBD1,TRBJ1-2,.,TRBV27,TGTGCCAGCAGTCGACAGGGGCCCTATGGCTACACCTTC,CASSRQGPYGYTF